The text below deals with one T cell receptor beta chain. As yet, its antigen is unknown. The sample belongs to a study of cytomegalovirus exposure and HLA in healthy donors. Broader study findings: Common viral pathogens (according to a later analysis) appeared linked to several of the most significant clusters.

The PCR used 60 Vbeta and 13 Jbeta primers. TCRdb's table, derived via immunoSEQ multiplex PCR, lists solely in-frame clones and lacks some. This sample's table reports more than 130,000 clones. CDR1 is SGHTA and CDR2 is FQGNSA in the germline V gene. The CDR3 has 17 residues. The J segment lost 3 bases and the V segment lost 5 bases, leaving 10 bases of the junction unmatched. Donors consisted of healthy bone marrow donors. The sample taken for sequencing was PBMCs. The sequence was obtained from a man aged 35-49 years in good health and CMV-seronegative. The rearrangement links TRBV7-2 to TRBJ2-3; TRBD2 matches 11 bases. The CDR3: CASSGYLAGGPTDTQYF. CDR3 nucleotide sequence: TGTGCCAGCAGCGGATACTTAGCGGGGGGGCCGACAGATACGCAGTATTTT.